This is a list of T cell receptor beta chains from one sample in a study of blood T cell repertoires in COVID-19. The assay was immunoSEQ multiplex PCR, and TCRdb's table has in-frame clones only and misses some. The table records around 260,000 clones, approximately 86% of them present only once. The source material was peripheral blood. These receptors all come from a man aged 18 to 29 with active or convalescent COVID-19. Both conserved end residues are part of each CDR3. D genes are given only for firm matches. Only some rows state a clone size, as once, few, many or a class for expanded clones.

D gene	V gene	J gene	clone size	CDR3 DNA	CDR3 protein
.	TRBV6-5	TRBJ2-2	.	TGTGCCAGCAGTTACTCTCGGACACTCACCGGGGAGCTGTTTTTT	CASSYSRTLTGELFF
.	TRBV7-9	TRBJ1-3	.	TGTGCCAGCAGGGCCGGGAGCTCTGGAAACACCATATATTTT	CASRAGSSGNTIYF
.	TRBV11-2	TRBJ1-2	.	TGTGCCAGCAGCTACCGCAGGGGCCCCTATGGCTACACCTTC	CASSYRRGPYGYTF
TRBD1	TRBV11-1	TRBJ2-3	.	TGTGCCAGCAGCCAACCAGGGGACAGGGATGAAGATACGCAGTATTTT	CASSQPGDRDEDTQYF
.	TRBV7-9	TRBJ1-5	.	TGTGCCAGCAGCTTAAGCGCATTTAATCAGCCCCAGCATTTT	CASSLSAFNQPQHF
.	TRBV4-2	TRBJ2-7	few	TGTGCCAGCAGCCAAGGCTATCAGGCGGGAAACTACGAGCAGTACTTC	CASSQGYQAGNYEQYF
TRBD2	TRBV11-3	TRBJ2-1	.	TGTGCCAGCAGCGAGACTAGCGGGAGTCTCTATGAGCAGTTCTTC	CASSETSGSLYEQFF
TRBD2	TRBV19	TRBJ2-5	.	TGTGCCAGTAGCCCTCGCTCGGCTAGCGGGCGGGAGACCCAGTACTTC	CASSPRSASGRETQYF
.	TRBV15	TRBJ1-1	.	TGTGCCACCAGCAGAGATCGACAGGAGGATGGTTTCTTT	CATSRDRQEDGFF
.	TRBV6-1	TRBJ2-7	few	TGTGCCAGCAGTGAGGGACTCAACAGTAGGCAGTACTTC	CASSEGLNSRQYF
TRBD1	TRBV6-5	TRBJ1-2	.	TGTGCCAGCAGTTACGGGACAGAGTATGGCTACACCTTC	CASSYGTEYGYTF
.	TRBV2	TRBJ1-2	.	TGTGCCAGCAGGGAAGCCCCCTCCTATGGCTACACCTTC	CASREAPSYGYTF
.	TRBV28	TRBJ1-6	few	TGTGCCAGCAGCCCCGAGGGGGCCCTCCACTTT	CASSPEGALHF
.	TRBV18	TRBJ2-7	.	TGTGCCAGCTCACCCAACGGCTACGAGCAGTACTTC	CASSPNGYEQYF
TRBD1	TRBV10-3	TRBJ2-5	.	TGTGCCATCAGCCGGGGACAGGGCGGTGGGACCCAGTACTTC	CAISRGQGGGTQYF
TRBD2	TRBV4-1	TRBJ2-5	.	TGCGCCAGCAGCCCCCGTTCGGGGACTAGCGGGGGGCGCCAAGAGACCCAGTACTTC	CASSPRSGTSGGRQETQYF
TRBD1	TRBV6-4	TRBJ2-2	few	TGTGCCAGCGGGGACAGACCGAACACCGGGGAGCTGTTTTTT	CASGDRPNTGELFF